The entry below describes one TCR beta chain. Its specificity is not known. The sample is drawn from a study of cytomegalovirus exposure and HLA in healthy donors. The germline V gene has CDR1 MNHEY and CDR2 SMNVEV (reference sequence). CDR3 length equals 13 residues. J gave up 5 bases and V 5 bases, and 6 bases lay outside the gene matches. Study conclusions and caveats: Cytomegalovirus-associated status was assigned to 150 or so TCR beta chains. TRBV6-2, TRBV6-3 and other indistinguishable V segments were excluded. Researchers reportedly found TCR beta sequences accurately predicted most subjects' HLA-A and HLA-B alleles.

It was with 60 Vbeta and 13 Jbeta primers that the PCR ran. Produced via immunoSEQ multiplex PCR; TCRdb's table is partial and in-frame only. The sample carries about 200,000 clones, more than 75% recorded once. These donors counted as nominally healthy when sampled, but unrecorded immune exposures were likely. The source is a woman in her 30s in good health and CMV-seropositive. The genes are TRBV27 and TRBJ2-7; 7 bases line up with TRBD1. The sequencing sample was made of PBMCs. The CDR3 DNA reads TGTGCCAGCAGTCCATCGACAGGGAACGAGCAGTACTTC. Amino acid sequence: CASSPSTGNEQYF.